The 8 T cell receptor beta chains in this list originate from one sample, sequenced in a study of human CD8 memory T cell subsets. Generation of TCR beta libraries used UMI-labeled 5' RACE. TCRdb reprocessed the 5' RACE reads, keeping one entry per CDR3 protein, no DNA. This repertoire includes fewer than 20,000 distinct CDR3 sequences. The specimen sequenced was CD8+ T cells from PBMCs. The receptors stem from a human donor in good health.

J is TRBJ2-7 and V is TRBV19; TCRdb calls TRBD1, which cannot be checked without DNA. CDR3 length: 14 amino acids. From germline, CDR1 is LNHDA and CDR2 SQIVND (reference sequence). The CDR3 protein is CASSIGGMSYEQYF.

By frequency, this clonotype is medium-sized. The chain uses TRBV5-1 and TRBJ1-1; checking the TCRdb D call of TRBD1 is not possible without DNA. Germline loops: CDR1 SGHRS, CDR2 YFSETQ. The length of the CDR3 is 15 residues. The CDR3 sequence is CASSLTRGAGTEAFF.

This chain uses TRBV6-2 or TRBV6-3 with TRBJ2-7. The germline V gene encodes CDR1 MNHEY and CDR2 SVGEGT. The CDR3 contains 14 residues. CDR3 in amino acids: CASSYVGESYEQYF.

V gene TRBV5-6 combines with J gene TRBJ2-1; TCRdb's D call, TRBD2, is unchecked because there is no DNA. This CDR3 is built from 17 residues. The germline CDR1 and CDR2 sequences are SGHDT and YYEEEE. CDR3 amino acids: CASSDWTSGGHYNEQFF.

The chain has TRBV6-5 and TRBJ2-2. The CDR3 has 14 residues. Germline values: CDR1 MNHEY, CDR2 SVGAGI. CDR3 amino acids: CASSYSQYTGELFF.

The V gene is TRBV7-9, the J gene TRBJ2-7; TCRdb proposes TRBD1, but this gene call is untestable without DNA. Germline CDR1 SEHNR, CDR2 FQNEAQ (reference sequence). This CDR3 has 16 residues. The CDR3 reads CASSLVLKEGRHEQYF.

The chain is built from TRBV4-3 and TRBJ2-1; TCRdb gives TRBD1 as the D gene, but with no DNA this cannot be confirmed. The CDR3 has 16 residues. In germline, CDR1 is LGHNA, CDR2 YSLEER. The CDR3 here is CASSRAQGAVHAEQFF.

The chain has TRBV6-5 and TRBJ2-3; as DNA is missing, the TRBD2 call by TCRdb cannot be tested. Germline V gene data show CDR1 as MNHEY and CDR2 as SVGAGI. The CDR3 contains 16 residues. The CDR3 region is CASSYLREWNTDTQYF.